A single sample gave rise to the 29 T cell receptor beta chains below, sequenced in a study of blood T cells in healthy people across ages. Sample-barcoded 5' priming and a J-beta primer mix drove a second PCR of 7 to 11 cycles. TCRdb re-called the 5' RACE reads with MiXCR, one entry per CDR3 protein. There are roughly 730,000 distinct CDR3 sequences in the sample; 56% occur only once, and 20% to 30% lies in the top ten. Input material: blood. The source is a man aged 35-49 years in good health.

V usage is TRBV28 and J usage is TRBJ2-5, with 8 bases that match TRBD1. The DNA end lines up better with TRBJ2-7; the J call may be wrong. CDR1 MDHEN and CDR2 SYDVKM come from the germline V gene. The CDR3 has 13 residues. CDR3 DNA sequence: TGTGCCAGCAGTCCGATAACAGGGGGCGAGCAGTACTTC. As protein: CASSPITGGEQYF.

The chain joins TRBV6-5 to TRBJ1-6; TRBD1 matches 9 bases. Germline V gene data show CDR1 as MNHEY and CDR2 as SVGAGI. This CDR3 spans 12 amino acids. V lost 9 bases, J lost 7 bases, and 1 base stayed unmatched. The CDR3 nucleotides are TGTGCCAGTGGACAGGGGAATTCACCCCTCCACTTT. Translated: CASGQGNSPLHF.

This chain links TRBV12-3 or TRBV12-4 with TRBJ2-7; a possible D gene is TRBD1 (5 bases). The CDR3 length is 13 residues. With 4 bases removed from V and 2 bases from J, the gap between germline ends came to 9 bases. The CDR3 nucleotides read TGTGCCAGCAGTTCGACAGACGCCTACGAGCAGTACTTC. Translation gives CASSSTDAYEQYF.

The chain has TRBV6-2 or TRBV6-3 and TRBJ1-5; D possibly corresponds to TRBD1 (5 bases). V lost 1 base and J 2 bases, leaving 18 bases between the germline ends. Germline CDR1 is MNHEY and CDR2 is SVGEGT. This CDR3 has 18 residues. DNA of the CDR3: TGTGCCAGCAGTTACTTCCTCGGCACGCAGGGTGGCAATCAGCCCCAGCATTTT. Translating it yields CASSYFLGTQGGNQPQHF.

This clonotype has just one count. This chain joins TRBV29-1 and TRBJ2-1; perhaps D is TRBD1 or TRBD2 (6 bases each). The CDR3 has 13 amino acids. Germline V gives CDR1 SQVTM, CDR2 ANQGSEA. With 3 bases removed from V and 3 bases from J, the gap between germline ends came to 9 bases. CDR3 DNA: TGCAGCGTTGATAAGGGGGGCTACAATGAGCAGTTCTTC. It yields the protein CSVDKGGYNEQFF.

This clonotype was counted only a few times. The V call is TRBV9, the J call TRBJ2-4; D perhaps matches TRBD2 (7 bases). V was trimmed by 5 bases and J by 8 bases, leaving 17 bases between them. From germline, CDR1 is SGDLS and CDR2 YYNGEE. The CDR3 has 14 amino acids. CDR3 DNA sequence: TGTGCCAGCAGTACCGGGGGGCCTGGGTACATTCAGTACTTC. This encodes CASSTGGPGYIQYF.

This chain uses TRBV4-1 with TRBJ2-1, with D unresolved. Trimming pared 2 bases from V and 9 bases from J, leaving 8 bases between. The CDR3 spans 12 residues. Germline V CDR1 and CDR2: MGHRA, YSYEKL. The CDR3 DNA is TGCGCCAGCAGCCAAATATACGGTGAGCAGTTCTTC. Translated: CASSQIYGEQFF.

This clonotype has a handful of counts. This rearrangement joins TRBV7-2 to TRBJ1-4; tentatively, D is TRBD1 (5 bases). The CDR3 loop spans 15 amino acids. CDR1 is SGHTA and CDR2 is FQGNSA in the germline V gene. Trimming removed 0 bases at V and 6 bases at J, with 11 bases between. The chain's CDR3 is CASSLAWGVDEKLFF. Written as DNA, the CDR3 is TGTGCCAGCAGCTTAGCGTGGGGGGTCGATGAAAAACTGTTTTTT.

The chain has TRBV6-2 or TRBV6-3 and TRBJ2-7; 7 positions match TRBD1. With V trimmed by 6 bases and J by 3 bases, 8 bases remained unmatched. The germline CDR1 and CDR2 sequences are MNHEY and SVGEGT. The CDR3 totals 14 residues. The CDR3 loop is CASRNIQGDYEQYF. For the CDR3, the DNA is TGTGCCAGCAGAAATATTCAGGGGGACTACGAGCAGTACTTC.

Points on this clonotype: Compared with germline, one end of the junction differs, possibly owing to a read error. The J gene is TRBJ2-3, the V gene TRBV7-2, with D tentatively TRBD1 (5 bases). The CDR3 contains 13 residues. Germline-derived CDR1 and CDR2 are SGHTA and FQGNSA. CDR3: CASSYISTGTQYF. CDR3 bases: TGTGCCAGCAGCTACATTAGCACAGGTACGCAGTATTTT.

The chain has TRBV3-1 and TRBJ2-1, with 8 bases matching TRBD2. The germline gives CDR1 LGHDT, CDR2 YNNKEL (reference sequence). With V trimmed by 4 bases and J by 4 bases, 6 bases remained unmatched. This CDR3 is built from 15 residues. CDR3 amino acids: CASSRASGPYNEQFF. The CDR3 DNA reads as TGTGCCAGCAGCCGGGCTAGCGGGCCGTACAATGAGCAGTTCTTC.

The chain uses TRBV6-6 and TRBJ1-3, with D uncertain. V dropped 7 bases and J dropped 0 bases, with 10 bases sitting between them. The length of the CDR3 is 14 residues. Germline V lookup: CDR1 MNHNY, CDR2 SVGAGI (reference sequence). The CDR3: CASMLTTSGNTIYF. DNA for the CDR3: TGTGCCAGCATGCTCACAACCTCTGGAAACACCATATATTTT.

The J gene is TRBJ2-5, the V gene TRBV27; D uncertain. Trimming removed 6 bases from V and 2 bases from J, with 16 bases in between. The germline V gene has CDR1 MNHEY and CDR2 SMNVEV (reference sequence). The CDR3 covers 15 residues. The CDR3 bases are TGTGCCAGCAGCCTACTTCCGTCAGAGCAAGAGACCCAGTACTTC. It specifies CASSLLPSEQETQYF.

This clonotype was counted between two and nine times. V is TRBV27 and J is TRBJ1-2; 7 nucleotides match TRBD1. In germline, CDR1 is MNHEY, CDR2 SMNVEV (reference sequence). Trimming at V came to 2 bases and at J to 2 bases, leaving 2 bases not matched to a gene. The CDR3 length is 14 residues. The CDR3 spells CASSLQGGNYGYTF. CDR3 coding DNA: TGTGCCAGCAGTTTACAGGGGGGAAACTATGGCTACACCTTC.

This clonotype has just a few counts. The chain links TRBV29-1 to TRBJ2-4; D is perhaps TRBD2 (7 bases). Near its end, the DNA agrees better with TRBJ2-5, so the J call may be wrong. In germline, CDR1 is SQVTM, CDR2 ANQGSEA. This CDR3 contains 16 residues. The CDR3 DNA reads as TGCAGCGTTGATGACCTCGCGGGGGCCACTAGGGAGACCCAGTACTTC. Amino acid sequence: CSVDDLAGATRETQYF.

J is TRBJ2-3 and V is TRBV28; TRBD1 aligns across 7 bases. The germline V gene encodes CDR1 MDHEN and CDR2 SYDVKM. This CDR3 has 14 residues. J was trimmed by 2 bases and V by 5 bases; bases with no gene match: 4. The CDR3 is CASSLTGDTDTQYF. For the CDR3, the DNA is TGTGCCAGCAGTCTCACAGGGGACACAGATACGCAGTATTTT.

The chain employs TRBV5-8 and TRBJ1-2, with no clear D. Trimming removed 4 bases at V and 3 bases at J, with 10 bases between. The CDR3 is 13 amino acids. Germline V gene sequence: CDR1 SGHTS, CDR2 YDEGEE. Here the CDR3 DNA reads TGTGCCAGCAGCCCCGACATTTACTATGGCTACACCTTC. The encoded protein is CASSPDIYYGYTF.

This clonotype came up a few times. The V call is TRBV27, the J call TRBJ1-4; D remains unclear. Germline CDR1 reads MNHEY; CDR2 reads SMNVEV (reference sequence). Trimming stripped 4 bases from V and 7 bases from J, with 19 bases between. The CDR3 totals 16 residues. CDR3 amino acids: CASSSRREGWGEKLFF. Here the CDR3 DNA reads TGTGCCAGCAGTTCGCGCCGGGAAGGATGGGGTGAAAAACTGTTTTTT.

This clonotype turned up a few times. The genes are TRBV12-3 or TRBV12-4 and TRBJ1-6; 8 bases match TRBD1. The CDR3 is made up of 22 amino acids. Trimming at V came to 3 bases and at J to 8 bases, leaving 27 bases not matched to a gene. Here the CDR3 DNA reads TGTGCCAGCAGTTTCGTGCGAAACCGGGACAGGACTCATGTTGCTCGTGATTCACCCCTCCACTTT. It yields the protein CASSFVRNRDRTHVARDSPLHF.

There are a few counts of this clonotype. CDR3: CASSPPTSGRVEQYF. Here the CDR3 DNA reads TGTGCCAGCTCACCACCGACTAGCGGGAGGGTCGAGCAGTACTTC. The chain carries TRBV18 and TRBJ2-4; the match to TRBD2 covers 14 bases. The better agreement between TRBJ2-7 and the DNA end casts doubt on the J call. Germline V lookup: CDR1 KGHSH, CDR2 LQKENI. CDR3 size: 15 residues.

Only a few counts were recorded for this clonotype. The chain joins TRBV7-9 to TRBJ2-3, with 8 bases lining up with TRBD2. The V segment lost 2 bases and the J segment 4 bases; nucleotides outside the gene matches: 2. Germline assignment: CDR1 SEHNR and CDR2 FQNEAQ (reference sequence). The CDR3 totals 14 residues. The CDR3 coding sequence is TGTGCCAGCAGCTTAAGGGGACTAGCAGATACGCAGTATTTT. Translated: CASSLRGLADTQYF.

The chain has TRBV4-2 and TRBJ1-1; D unclear. Trimming removed 1 base at V and 3 bases at J, with 6 bases between. This CDR3 is 13 amino acids long. CDR1 is LGHNA, CDR2 YNFKEQ, per germline. This chain's CDR3 is CASSQVRYTEAFF. DNA for the CDR3: TGTGCCAGCAGCCAAGTGCGCTACACTGAAGCTTTCTTT.

There are a few counts of this clonotype. V is TRBV4-2 and J is TRBJ2-7, with 9 bases fitting TRBD2. Germline values: CDR1 LGHNA, CDR2 YNFKEQ. After removal of 4 bases from V and 3 bases from J, the junction contained 7 bases not matched to a gene. This CDR3 has 15 amino acids. DNA of the CDR3: TGTGCCAGCAGCCGCCGACTAGCGGAGTACTACGAGCAGTACTTC. Amino acids: CASSRRLAEYYEQYF.

The table lists this clonotype with a few counts. The chain recombines TRBV12-3 or TRBV12-4 with TRBJ1-2; possible D gene TRBD1, 5 bases. This CDR3 is 17 amino acids long. V lost 2 bases, J lost 5 bases, and 21 bases lay in between. The CDR3 coding sequence is TGTGCCAGCAGTTTATCCGGGACGCAAAAAACACGGTATGGCTACACCTTC. Amino acid sequence: CASSLSGTQKTRYGYTF.

The CDR3 spells CATSRDPGPEAFF. DNA for the CDR3: TGTGCCACCAGCAGAGATCCCGGTCCTGAAGCTTTCTTT. The rearrangement uses TRBV15 and TRBJ1-1; D is undetermined. CDR3 size: 13 residues. Germline V gene sequence: CDR1 LNHNV, CDR2 YYDKDF (reference sequence). Trimming removed 0 bases from V and 6 bases from J, with 8 bases in between.

V usage is TRBV29-1 and J usage is TRBJ2-5; 8 bases align to TRBD2. The V gene's germline CDR1 is SQVTM and CDR2 ANQGSEA. The CDR3 runs 14 residues. The V and J ends lost 4 bases and 5 bases, in that order; junction bases with no gene match: 9. The CDR3 protein is CSVVSGGGRETQYF. CDR3 DNA sequence: TGCAGCGTTGTTTCGGGGGGCGGGAGGGAGACCCAGTACTTC.

V and J are TRBV7-2 and TRBJ1-6, with D maybe TRBD1 (6 bases). Looked up from germline, CDR1 is SGHTA and CDR2 is FQGNSA. V was cut by 5 bases and J by 9 bases, with 11 bases left in between. CDR3 length: 13 amino acids. CDR3 DNA sequence: TGTGCCAGCAGCCCGGGGACATCTTCACCCCTCCACTTT. Its translation: CASSPGTSSPLHF.

Many counts were recorded for this clonotype. V is TRBV6-1 and J is TRBJ2-7; TRBD2 agrees at 8 bases. Germline lookup yields CDR1 MNHNS and CDR2 SASEGT. V dropped 7 bases and J dropped 2; count of bases not matched to a gene: 10. The CDR3 is made up of 15 amino acids. In DNA form, the CDR3 reads TGTGCCAGCATTATCCTTAGCGGGGAACCCTACGAGCAGTACTTC. This sequence encodes CASIILSGEPYEQYF.

The CDR3 region is CASSYSRGMDTQYF. The CDR3 region has the DNA TGTGCCAGCAGTTACAGCCGGGGAATGGATACGCAGTATTTT. J is TRBJ2-3 and V is TRBV6-5; maybe TRBD2 (5 bases). Trimming took off 2 bases at V and 6 bases at J, with 12 bases between the two ends. The CDR3 has 14 amino acids. Germline V lookup: CDR1 MNHEY, CDR2 SVGAGI.